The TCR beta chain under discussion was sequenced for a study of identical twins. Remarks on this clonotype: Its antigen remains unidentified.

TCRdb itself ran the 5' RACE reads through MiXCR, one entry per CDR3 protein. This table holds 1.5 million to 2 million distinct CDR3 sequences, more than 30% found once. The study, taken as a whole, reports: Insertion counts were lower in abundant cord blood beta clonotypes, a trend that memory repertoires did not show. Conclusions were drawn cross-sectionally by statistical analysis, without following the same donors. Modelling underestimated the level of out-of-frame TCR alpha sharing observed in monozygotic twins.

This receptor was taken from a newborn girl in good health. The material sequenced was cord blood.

The CDR3, as DNA: TGCGCCAGCAGCTTAGTACAGAACAATGAGCAGTTCTTC. Translated, it gives CASSLVQNNEQFF. The chain is built from TRBV5-1 and TRBJ2-1; D is undetermined. The germline V and J ends were trimmed by 2 bases and 5 bases, with 8 bases remaining between them. Germline V gene lookup returns CDR1 SGHRS and CDR2 YFSETQ. The CDR3 has 13 amino acids.